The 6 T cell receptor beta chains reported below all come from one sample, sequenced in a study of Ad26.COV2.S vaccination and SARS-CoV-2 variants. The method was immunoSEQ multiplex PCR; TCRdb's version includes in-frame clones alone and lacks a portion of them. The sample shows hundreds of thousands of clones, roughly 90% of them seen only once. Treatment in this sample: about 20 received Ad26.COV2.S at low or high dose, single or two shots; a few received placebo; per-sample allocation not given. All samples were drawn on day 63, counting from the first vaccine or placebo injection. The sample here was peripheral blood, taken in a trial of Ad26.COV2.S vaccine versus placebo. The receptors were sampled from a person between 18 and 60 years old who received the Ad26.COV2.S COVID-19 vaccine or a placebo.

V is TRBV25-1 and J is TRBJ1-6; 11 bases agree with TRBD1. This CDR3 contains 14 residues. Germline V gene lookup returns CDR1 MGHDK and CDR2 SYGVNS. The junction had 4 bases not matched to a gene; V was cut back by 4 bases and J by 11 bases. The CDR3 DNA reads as TGTGCCAGCAGTGCCGGGACAGGGGGAACACCCCTCCACTTT. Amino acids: CASSAGTGGTPLHF.

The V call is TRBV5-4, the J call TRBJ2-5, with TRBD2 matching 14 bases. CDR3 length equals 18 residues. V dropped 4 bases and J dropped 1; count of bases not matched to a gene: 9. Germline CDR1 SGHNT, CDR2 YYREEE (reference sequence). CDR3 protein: CASSPPGTSGGPQETQYF. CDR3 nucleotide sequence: TGTGCCAGCAGCCCTCCCGGGACTAGCGGGGGCCCCCAAGAGACCCAGTACTTC.

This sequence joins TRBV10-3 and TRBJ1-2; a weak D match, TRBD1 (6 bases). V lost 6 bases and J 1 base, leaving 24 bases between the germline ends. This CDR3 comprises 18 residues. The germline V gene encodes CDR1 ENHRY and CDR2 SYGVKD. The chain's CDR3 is CAIRGDLGAQIGNYGYTF. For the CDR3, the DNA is TGTGCCATCAGGGGGGATTTGGGGGCTCAGATAGGTAACTATGGCTACACCTTC.

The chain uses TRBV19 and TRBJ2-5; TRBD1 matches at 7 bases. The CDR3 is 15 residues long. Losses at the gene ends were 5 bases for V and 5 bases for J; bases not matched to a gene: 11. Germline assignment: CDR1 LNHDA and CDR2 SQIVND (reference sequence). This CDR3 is CASSAAQGNRETQYF. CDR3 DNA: TGTGCCAGTAGTGCCGCACAGGGGAACAGGGAGACCCAGTACTTC.

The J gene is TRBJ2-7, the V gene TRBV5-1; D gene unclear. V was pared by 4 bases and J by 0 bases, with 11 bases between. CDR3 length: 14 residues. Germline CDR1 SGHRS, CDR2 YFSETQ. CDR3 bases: TGCGCCAGCAGCCTGACATTCTACTCCTACGAGCAGTACTTC. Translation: CASSLTFYSYEQYF.

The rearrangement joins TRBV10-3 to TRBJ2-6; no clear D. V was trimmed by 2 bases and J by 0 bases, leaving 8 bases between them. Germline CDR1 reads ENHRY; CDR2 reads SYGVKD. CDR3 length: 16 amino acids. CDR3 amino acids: CAISEIKGSGANVLTF. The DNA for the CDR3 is TGTGCCATCAGTGAGATCAAGGGCTCTGGGGCCAACGTCCTGACTTTC.